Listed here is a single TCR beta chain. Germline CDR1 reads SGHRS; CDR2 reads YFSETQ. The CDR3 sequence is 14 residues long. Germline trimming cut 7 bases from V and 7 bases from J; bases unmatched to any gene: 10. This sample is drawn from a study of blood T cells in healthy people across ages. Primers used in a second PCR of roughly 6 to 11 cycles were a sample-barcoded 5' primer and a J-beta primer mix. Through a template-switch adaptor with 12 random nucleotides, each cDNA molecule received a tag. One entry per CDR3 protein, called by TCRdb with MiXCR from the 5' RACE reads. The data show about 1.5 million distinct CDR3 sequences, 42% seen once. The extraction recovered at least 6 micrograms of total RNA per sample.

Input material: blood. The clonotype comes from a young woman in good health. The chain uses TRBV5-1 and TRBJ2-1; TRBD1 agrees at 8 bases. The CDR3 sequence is CASLQDRVGNEQFF. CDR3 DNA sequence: TGCGCCAGCCTTCAGGACAGGGTAGGAAATGAGCAGTTCTTC.